The next 22 T cell receptor beta chains were all read from a single sample in a study of tumor-infiltrating lymphocytes in primary liver carcinoma. RNA and DNA were co-extracted from roughly 20-30 mg of unsorted bulk tissue. Starting from 500 ng of total RNA, TCR beta cDNA was produced with a primer in the constant region. What produced the TCR beta libraries was three nested multiplex PCR rounds using slightly modified ARM-PCR. TRBV1-TRBV30 forward primers paired with a C-beta reverse primer were used in the first two PCR rounds, which ran roughly 10 cycles each. Each CDR3 protein is one row after TCRdb ran MiXCR on the multiplex PCR reads. The sample has roughly 86,000 distinct CDR3 sequences, just under 70% seen once; the top ten hold 27%. The source material was tumor-adjacent normal liver tissue. The receptors shown here come from a man aged 40-49 years with primary liver carcinoma and hepatitis B virus infection.

This clonotype was seen a single time. An end of the junction differs from the germline gene, which may be a read error. The chain has TRBV10-2 and TRBJ2-1; D is ambiguous. This CDR3 region has 13 residues. Germline lookup yields CDR1 WSHSY and CDR2 SAAADI. The CDR3 protein is CASSTESHNKQFF. In nucleotides, the CDR3 is TGCGCCAGCAGTACAGAGTCCCACAATAAGCAGTTCTTC.

As concerns this clonotype: Compared with germline, one end of the junction differs, possibly owing to a read error. This sequence joins TRBV6-6 and TRBJ1-5, with a possible D match to TRBD1 (5 bases). The length of the CDR3 is 14 residues. Germline CDR1 MNHNY, CDR2 SVGAGI (reference sequence). This CDR3 reads CASSGDVSNQPRHF. As DNA, the CDR3 is TGTGCCAGCAGTGGGGACGTTAGCAATCAGCCCCGGCATTTT.

As to this clonotype: As the CDR3 is not closed by the conserved phenylalanine or tryptophan, this likely results from a read error. The V gene is TRBV6-5, the J gene TRBJ2-7; D is undetermined. Germline CDR1 and CDR2: MNHEY and SVGAGI. This CDR3 has 16 residues. CDR3 region: CAGSYSHTRPVYEQYL. For the CDR3, the DNA is TGTGCCGGCAGTTACTCCCACACTCGACCCGTCTACGAGCAGTACTTA.

On this clonotype itself: An end of the junction does not agree with germline; a read error may underlie this. V usage is TRBV11-2 and J usage is TRBJ2-2; D may be TRBD2 (6 bases). CDR1 SGHAT and CDR2 FQNNGV come from the germline V gene. The CDR3 sequence is 17 residues long. In DNA, the CDR3 is TGTGTCAGCAGCTTAGCAATAGGAGGGGCGAACACCGGGGAGCTGTTTTTT. This encodes CVSSLAIGGANTGELFF.

The V gene is TRBV12-3 or TRBV12-4, the J gene TRBJ2-2; D ambiguous. The ends were cut back, 6 bases at V and 1 base at J, with 12 bases in the middle. The CDR3 sequence is 15 residues long. The CDR3 DNA reads TGTGCCAGCAGCCGGCCGTTAATGAACACCGGGGAGCTGTTTTTT. Residues: CASSRPLMNTGELFF.

As concerns this clonotype: A much larger clone lies a single base off, so this may be a read error. The genes are TRBV9 and TRBJ2-5, with 8 nucleotides matching TRBD2. The CDR3 has 15 amino acids. CDR1 and CDR2 from the germline V gene are SGDLS and YYNGEE. Trimming at V came to 0 bases and at J to 5 bases, leaving 6 bases not matched to a gene. The CDR3 region has the DNA TGTGCCAGCAGCGTAGCCTATAGCGGGGCGGAGACCCAGTACTTC. Its protein product is CASSVAYSGAETQYF.

To note about this clonotype: One junction end does not reproduce the germline sequence, and a read error may be involved. The chain has TRBV2 and TRBJ1-4; D is unresolved. The length of the CDR3 is 14 residues. Germline CDR1 is SNHLY and CDR2 is FYNNEI. CDR3: CASSREATNEKLLF. The DNA for the CDR3 is TGTGCCAGCAGCCGGGAGGCAACTAATGAAAAACTGCTTTTT.

There are many counts of this clonotype. V gene TRBV11-1 combines with J gene TRBJ2-2; D remains ambiguous. Germline V gene data show CDR1 as SGHAT and CDR2 as FQDESV (reference sequence). The CDR3 length is 17 residues. Trimming cost V 0 bases and J 0 bases, with 11 bases left between them. CDR3 loop: CASSLAPVLSNTGELFF. The CDR3 region has the DNA TGTGCCAGCAGCTTAGCGCCAGTGCTTTCGAACACCGGGGAGCTGTTTTTT.

Ten or more counts support this clonotype. The chain uses TRBV29-1 and TRBJ1-1, with 8 bases lining up with TRBD1. Germline V gene lookup returns CDR1 SQVTM and CDR2 ANQGSEA. The CDR3 is made up of 12 amino acids. V was clipped by 6 bases and J by 1 base; unmatched bases: 1. For the CDR3, the DNA is TGCAGCGTAGGGACAGGGAACACTGAAGCTTTCTTT. It is translated as CSVGTGNTEAFF.

In the case of this clonotype: A much more abundant neighbour one base away suggests this may be a read error. The chain has TRBV12-3 or TRBV12-4 and TRBJ1-3; possibly TRBD1 for D (6 bases). The CDR3 runs 14 residues. The CDR3 DNA reads TGTGCCTGCAGCCTACAGGGAGCCGGAAACACCATATATTTT. Protein product: CACSLQGAGNTIYF.

This clonotype was counted at least ten times. The gene calls are TRBV12-3 or TRBV12-4 and TRBJ2-7; TRBD1 or TRBD2 may be the D gene (5 bases each). V dropped 4 bases and J dropped 3 bases, with 13 bases sitting between them. The CDR3 covers 14 residues. In nucleotides, the CDR3 is TGTGCCAGCAGTTCTCGGGCTGGGGGCTACGAGCAGTACTTC. Residues: CASSSRAGGYEQYF.

About this clonotype: Being one base from a much bigger clone, this may be a read error. The V call is TRBV10-1, the J call TRBJ2-3, with 8 bases identical to TRBD2. The CDR3 is made up of 15 amino acids. Germline V gives CDR1 WNHNN, CDR2 SYGVQD (reference sequence). CDR3 amino acids: CVSSQRERVPDTQYF. CDR3 coding DNA: TGCGTCAGCAGTCAGCGGGAGAGGGTTCCGGATACGCAGTATTTT.

A word on this clonotype: Being one base from a much bigger clone, this may be a read error. The rearrangement uses TRBV4-1 and TRBJ2-2; 7 positions agree with TRBD2. The germline V gene has CDR1 MGHRA and CDR2 YSYEKL. This CDR3 has 15 amino acids. CDR3 nucleotide sequence: TGCGCCAGCAGCCAAGGGACTAGGGGCACCGGGGAGATGTTTTTT. It translates to CASSQGTRGTGEMFF.

A remark on this clonotype: The CDR3 ends on some other residue instead of the conserved phenylalanine or tryptophan, so this is likely a read error. The CDR3: CSAGGGHVYQETQYL. As DNA, the CDR3 is TGCAGCGCGGGGGGGGGCCACGTGTATCAAGAGACCCAGTACTTA. The rearrangement joins TRBV29-1 to TRBJ2-5, with 8 bases matching TRBD2. The junction had 12 bases not matched to a gene; V was cut back by 7 bases and J by 2 bases. The CDR3 consists of 15 residues. CDR1 is SQVTM, CDR2 ANQGSEA, per germline.

V is TRBV11-1 and J is TRBJ2-1, with 7 nucleotides matching TRBD2. The length of the CDR3 is 16 residues. Germline V gene lookup returns CDR1 SGHAT and CDR2 FQDESV (reference sequence). Trimming cost V 0 bases and J 2 bases; bases outside gene matches: 4. The CDR3 here is CASSLAWGGPYNEQFF. The CDR3 nucleotides are TGTGCCAGCAGCTTAGCGTGGGGAGGGCCCTACAATGAGCAGTTCTTC.

This clonotype turned up a few times. Here the CDR3 omits its conserved ending phenylalanine or tryptophan, so a read error is the likely source. Because the CDR3's place on the DNA is in doubt, the DNA is left out and the CDR3 is given as listed by TCRdb. This sequence joins TRBV4-1 and TRBJ2-2. Germline lookup yields CDR1 MGHRA and CDR2 YSYEKL. The CDR3 is 13 amino acids in total, end residues counted. The CDR3 loop is CASIQGQGGELFL.

A remark on this clonotype: Germline and junction disagree at one end, which may indicate a read error. V gene TRBV12-3 or TRBV12-4 combines with J gene TRBJ1-2, with D unclear. The CDR3 has 12 amino acids. In DNA form, the CDR3 reads TGTGCCAGCAATTTCAACAACTATGGCTACACCTTT. Encoded protein: CASNFNNYGYTF.

Details on this clonotype: The CDR3 does not end in the conserved phenylalanine or tryptophan, so this is likely a read error. The chain joins TRBV11-2 to TRBJ2-5, with a weak D call TRBD1 (5 bases). CDR3 length: 15 residues. Germline CDR1 is SGHAT and CDR2 is FQNNGV. This CDR3 reads CDSSPSIGAGETQYL. The CDR3 DNA reads TGTGACAGCAGCCCGTCCATAGGGGCTGGGGAGACCCAGTACCTC.

The chain joins TRBV11-2 to TRBJ2-7; possible D gene TRBD2, 6 bases. The V and J ends lost 1 base and 7 bases respectively, with 14 bases between them. This CDR3 contains 14 residues. Per the germline V gene, CDR1 is SGHAT and CDR2 is FQNNGV. CDR3: CASSLAGDFTEQYF. CDR3 bases: TGTGCCAGCAGCTTAGCGGGAGACTTTACTGAGCAGTACTTC.

A note on this clonotype: One end of the junction is discordant with germline, which a read error may explain. V is TRBV6-6 and J is TRBJ1-4; the match to TRBD1 covers 7 bases. This CDR3 comprises 15 residues. The germline CDR1 and CDR2 sequences are MNHNY and SVGAGI (reference sequence). The CDR3 DNA reads TGTGCCAGCTTAGGTAGGGGGCGAGTTAATGAAAAACTGCTTTTT. Its protein is CASLGRGRVNEKLLF.

The V gene is TRBV11-1, the J gene TRBJ1-3; unclear D gene. The CDR3 extends over 15 amino acids. Trimming cost V 3 bases and J 3 bases, with 12 bases left between them. The germline CDR1 and CDR2 sequences are SGHAT and FQDESV (reference sequence). CDR3 DNA sequence: TGTGCCAGCAGCTTTGGGCCAGTCTTTGGAAACACCATATATTTT. Amino acid sequence: CASSFGPVFGNTIYF.

Turning to this clonotype: An end of the junction does not agree with germline; a read error may underlie this. The chain is built from TRBV11-1 and TRBJ2-5; perhaps TRBD2 as D (6 bases). The CDR3 is 19 amino acids. CDR1 and CDR2 from the germline V gene are SGHAT and FQDESV (reference sequence). CDR3: CASSPPPEVREDFQVTQYF. In DNA form, the CDR3 reads TGTGCCAGCAGCCCGCCCCCGGAGGTCAGGGAGGACTTCCAAGTGACCCAATACTTC.